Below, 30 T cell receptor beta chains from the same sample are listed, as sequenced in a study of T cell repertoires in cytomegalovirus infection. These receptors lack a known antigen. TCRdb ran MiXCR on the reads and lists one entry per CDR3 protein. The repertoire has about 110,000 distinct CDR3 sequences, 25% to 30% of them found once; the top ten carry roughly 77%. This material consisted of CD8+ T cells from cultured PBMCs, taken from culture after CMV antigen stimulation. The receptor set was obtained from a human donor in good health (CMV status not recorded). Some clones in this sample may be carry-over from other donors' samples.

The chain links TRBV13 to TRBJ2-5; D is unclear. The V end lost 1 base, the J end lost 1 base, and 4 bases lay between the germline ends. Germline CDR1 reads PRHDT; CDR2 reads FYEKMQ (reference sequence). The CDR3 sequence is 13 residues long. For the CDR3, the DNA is TGTGCCAGCAGCTTAGAACTCCAAGAGACCCAGTACTTC. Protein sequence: CASSLELQETQYF.

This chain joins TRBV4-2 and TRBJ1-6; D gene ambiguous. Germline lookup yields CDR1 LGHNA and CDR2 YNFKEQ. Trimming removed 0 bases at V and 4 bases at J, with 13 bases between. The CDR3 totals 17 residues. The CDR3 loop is CASSQEWTPLYNSPLHF. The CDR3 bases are TGTGCCAGCAGCCAAGAGTGGACTCCCCTTTATAATTCACCCCTCCACTTT.

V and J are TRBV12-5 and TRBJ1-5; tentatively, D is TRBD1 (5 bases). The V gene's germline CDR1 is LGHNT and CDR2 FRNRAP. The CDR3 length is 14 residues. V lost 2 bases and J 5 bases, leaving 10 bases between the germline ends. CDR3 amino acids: CASGLTTEHQPQHF. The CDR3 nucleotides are TGTGCTAGTGGTTTGACGACAGAGCATCAGCCCCAGCATTTT.

CDR3 DNA: TGTGCCAGCAGCCTGATGGCCGTAACTAATGAAAAACTGTTTTTT. Translating gives CASSLMAVTNEKLFF. The chain employs TRBV28 and TRBJ1-4; D unclear. The CDR3 is 15 residues long. V was pared by 6 bases and J by 1 base, with 12 bases between. Germline CDR1 MDHEN, CDR2 SYDVKM.

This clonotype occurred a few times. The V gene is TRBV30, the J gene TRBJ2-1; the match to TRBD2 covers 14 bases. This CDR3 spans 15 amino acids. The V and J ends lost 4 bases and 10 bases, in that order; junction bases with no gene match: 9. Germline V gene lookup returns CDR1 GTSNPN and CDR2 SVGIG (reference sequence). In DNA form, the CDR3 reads TGTGCCTGGACGGGACTAGCGGGGGCCTTTAAAGAGCAGTTCTTC. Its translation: CAWTGLAGAFKEQFF. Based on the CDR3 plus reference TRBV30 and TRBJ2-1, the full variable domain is SQTIHQWPATLVQPVGSPLSLECTVEGTSNPNLYWYRQAAGRGLQLLFYSVGIGQISSEVPQNLSASRPQDRQFILSSKKLLLSDSGFYLCAWTGLAGAFKEQFFGPGTRLTVL.

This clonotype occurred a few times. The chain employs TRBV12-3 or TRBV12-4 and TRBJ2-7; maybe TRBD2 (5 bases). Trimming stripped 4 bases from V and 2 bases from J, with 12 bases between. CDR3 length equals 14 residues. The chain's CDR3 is CASSSEGIPYEQYF. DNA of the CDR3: TGTGCCAGCAGTTCAGAGGGAATTCCCTACGAGCAGTACTTC.

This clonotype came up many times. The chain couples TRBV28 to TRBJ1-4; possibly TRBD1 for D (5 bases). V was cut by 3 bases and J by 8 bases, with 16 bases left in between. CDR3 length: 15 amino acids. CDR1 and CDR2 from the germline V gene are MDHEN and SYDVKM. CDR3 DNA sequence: TGTGCCAGCAGTTTCTTAGGACACGTTGGAGAAAAACTGTTTTTT. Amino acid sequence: CASSFLGHVGEKLFF.

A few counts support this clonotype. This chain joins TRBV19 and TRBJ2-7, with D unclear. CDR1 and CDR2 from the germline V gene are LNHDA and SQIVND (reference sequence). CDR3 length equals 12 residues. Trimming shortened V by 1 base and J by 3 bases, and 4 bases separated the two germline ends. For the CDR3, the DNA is TGTGCCAGTAGTATAGGAGGCTACGAGCAGTACTTC. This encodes CASSIGGYEQYF. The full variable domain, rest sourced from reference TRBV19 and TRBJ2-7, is DGGITQSPKYLFRKEGQNVTLSCEQNLNHDAMYWYRQDPGQGLRLIYYSQIVNDFQKGDIAEGYSVSREKKESFPLTVTSAQKNPTAFYLCASSIGGYEQYFGPGTRLTVT.

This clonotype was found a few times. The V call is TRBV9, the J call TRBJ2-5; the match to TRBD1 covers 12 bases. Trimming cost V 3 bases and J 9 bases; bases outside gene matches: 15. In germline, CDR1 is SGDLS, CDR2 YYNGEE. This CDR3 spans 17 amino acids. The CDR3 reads CASSAGTGGISVGAQYF. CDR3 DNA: TGTGCCAGCAGCGCCGGGACAGGGGGCATATCCGTGGGGGCCCAGTACTTC. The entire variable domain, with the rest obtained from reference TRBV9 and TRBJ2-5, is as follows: DSGVTQTPKHLITATGQRVTLRCSPRSGDLSVYWYQQSLDQGLQFLIQYYNGEERAKGNILERFSAQQFPDLHSELNLSSLELGDSALYFCASSAGTGGISVGAQYFGPGTRLLVL.

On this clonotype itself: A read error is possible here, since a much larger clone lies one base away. This CDR3 reads CANSPEQGWSDTQYF. Written as DNA, the CDR3 is TGTGCCAACAGCCCCGAGCAGGGGTGGTCAGATACGCAGTATTTT. The chain links TRBV7-8 to TRBJ2-3, with D perhaps TRBD1 (6 bases). The germline gives CDR1 SGHVS, CDR2 FQNEAQ. The CDR3 totals 15 residues.

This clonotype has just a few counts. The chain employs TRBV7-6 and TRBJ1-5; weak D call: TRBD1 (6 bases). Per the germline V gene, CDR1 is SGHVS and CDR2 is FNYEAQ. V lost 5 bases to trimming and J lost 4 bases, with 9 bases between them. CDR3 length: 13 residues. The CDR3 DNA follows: TGTGCCAGCAGCCCAGGGGCGAATCAGCCCCAGCATTTT. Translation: CASSPGANQPQHF.

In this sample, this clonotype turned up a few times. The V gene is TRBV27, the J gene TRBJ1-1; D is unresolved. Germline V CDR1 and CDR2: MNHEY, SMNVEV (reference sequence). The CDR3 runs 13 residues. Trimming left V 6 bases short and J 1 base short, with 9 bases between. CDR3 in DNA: TGTGCCAGCAGATTTTGGGGGAACACTGAAGCTTTCTTT. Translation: CASRFWGNTEAFF.

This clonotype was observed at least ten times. CDR3 sequence (DNA): TGTGCCAGCAGCTTAGATAGCTCCTATAATTCACCCCTCCACTTT. Residues: CASSLDSSYNSPLHF. The V call is TRBV7-6, the J call TRBJ1-6; D gene uncertain. CDR1 and CDR2 (germline): SGHVS, FNYEAQ. V lost 1 base and J 0 bases, leaving 4 bases between the germline ends. The CDR3 is 15 amino acids. The full variable domain, completed using reference TRBV7-6 and TRBJ1-6, is GAGVSQSPRYKVTKRGQDVALRCDPISGHVSLYWYRQALGQGPEFLTYFNYEAQQDKSGLPNDRFSAERPEGSISTLTIQRTEQRDSAMYRCASSLDSSYNSPLHFGNGTRLTVT.

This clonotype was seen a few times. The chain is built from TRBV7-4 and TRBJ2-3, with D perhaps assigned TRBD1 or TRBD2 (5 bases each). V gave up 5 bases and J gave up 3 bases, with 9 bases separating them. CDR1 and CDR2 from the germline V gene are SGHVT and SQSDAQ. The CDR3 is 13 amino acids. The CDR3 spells CASSPGPTDTQYF. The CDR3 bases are TGTGCCAGCAGCCCGGGGCCGACAGATACGCAGTATTTT.

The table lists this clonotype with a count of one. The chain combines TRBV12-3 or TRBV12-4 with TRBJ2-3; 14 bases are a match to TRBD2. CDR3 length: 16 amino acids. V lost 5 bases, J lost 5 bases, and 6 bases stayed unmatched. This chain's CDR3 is CASSVTSGGALDTQYF. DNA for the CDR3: TGTGCCAGCAGTGTGACTAGCGGGGGGGCTTTAGATACGCAGTATTTT.

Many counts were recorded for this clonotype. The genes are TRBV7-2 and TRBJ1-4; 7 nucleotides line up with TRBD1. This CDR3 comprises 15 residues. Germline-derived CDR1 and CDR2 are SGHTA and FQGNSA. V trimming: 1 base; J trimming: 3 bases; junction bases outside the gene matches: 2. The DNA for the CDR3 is TGTGCCAGCAGCTTAGGGGGACAGCCTAATGAAAAACTGTTTTTT. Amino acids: CASSLGGQPNEKLFF.

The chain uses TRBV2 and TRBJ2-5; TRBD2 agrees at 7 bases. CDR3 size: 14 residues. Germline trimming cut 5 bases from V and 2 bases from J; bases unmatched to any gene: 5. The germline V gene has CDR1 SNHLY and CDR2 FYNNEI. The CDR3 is CASSPWRGQETQYF. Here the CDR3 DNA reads TGTGCCAGCAGTCCCTGGCGGGGGCAAGAGACCCAGTACTTC.

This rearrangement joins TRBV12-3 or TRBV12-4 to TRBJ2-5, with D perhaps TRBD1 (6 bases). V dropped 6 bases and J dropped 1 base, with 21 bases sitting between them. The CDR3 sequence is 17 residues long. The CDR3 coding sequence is TGTGCCAGCAGCCTAATCCCGGGACAAGCCCCCCAAGAGACCCAGTACTTC. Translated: CASSLIPGQAPQETQYF.

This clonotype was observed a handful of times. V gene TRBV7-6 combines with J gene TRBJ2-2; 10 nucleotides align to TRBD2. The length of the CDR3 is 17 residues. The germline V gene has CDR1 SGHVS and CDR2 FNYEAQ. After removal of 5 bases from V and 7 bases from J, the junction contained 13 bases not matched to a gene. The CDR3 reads CASSGEVAGGYSGELFF. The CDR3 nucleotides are TGTGCCAGCAGCGGCGAAGTAGCGGGGGGTTATAGCGGGGAGCTGTTTTTT.

CDR3 bases: TGTGCCAGCAGCTCCGGCCAGGACTCCTACGAGCAGTACTTC. Translated, it gives CASSSGQDSYEQYF. This rearrangement joins TRBV7-2 to TRBJ2-7; no clear D. CDR3 length equals 14 residues. CDR1 and CDR2 from the germline V gene are SGHTA and FQGNSA. Trimming stripped 4 bases from V and 0 bases from J, with 10 bases between. The full variable domain, in which reference TRBV7-2 and TRBJ2-7 provide the parts outside the CDR3, is GAGVSQSPSNKVTEKGKDVELRCDPISGHTALYWYRQSLGQGLEFLIYFQGNSAPDKSGLPSDRFSAERTGGSVSTLTIQRTQQEDSAVYLCASSSGQDSYEQYFGPGTRLTVT.

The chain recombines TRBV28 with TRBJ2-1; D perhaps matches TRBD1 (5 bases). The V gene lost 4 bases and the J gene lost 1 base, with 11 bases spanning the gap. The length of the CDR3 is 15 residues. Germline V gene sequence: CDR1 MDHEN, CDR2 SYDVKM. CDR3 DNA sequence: TGTGCCAGCAGTTCCCCAGGGCCTTCCTACAATGAGCAGTTCTTC. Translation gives CASSSPGPSYNEQFF.

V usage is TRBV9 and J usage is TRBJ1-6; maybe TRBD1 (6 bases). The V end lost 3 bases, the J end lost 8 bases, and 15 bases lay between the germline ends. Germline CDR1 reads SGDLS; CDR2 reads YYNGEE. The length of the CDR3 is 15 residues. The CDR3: CASSALQGSDSPLHF. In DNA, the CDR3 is TGTGCCAGCAGCGCCCTACAGGGTTCGGATTCACCCCTCCACTTT. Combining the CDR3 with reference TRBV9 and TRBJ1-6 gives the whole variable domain DSGVTQTPKHLITATGQRVTLRCSPRSGDLSVYWYQQSLDQGLQFLIQYYNGEERAKGNILERFSAQQFPDLHSELNLSSLELGDSALYFCASSALQGSDSPLHFGNGTRLTVT.

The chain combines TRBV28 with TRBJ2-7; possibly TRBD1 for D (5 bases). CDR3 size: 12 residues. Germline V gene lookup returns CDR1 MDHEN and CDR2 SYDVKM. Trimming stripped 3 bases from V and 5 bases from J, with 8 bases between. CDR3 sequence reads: CASSLVGDEQYF. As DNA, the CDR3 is TGTGCCAGCAGTTTGGTAGGGGACGAGCAGTACTTC. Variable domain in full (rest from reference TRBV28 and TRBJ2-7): DVKVTQSSRYLVKRTGEKVFLECVQDMDHENMFWYRQDPGLGLRLIYFSYDVKMKEKGDIPEGYSVSREKKERFSLILESASTNQTSMYLCASSLVGDEQYFGPGTRLTVT.

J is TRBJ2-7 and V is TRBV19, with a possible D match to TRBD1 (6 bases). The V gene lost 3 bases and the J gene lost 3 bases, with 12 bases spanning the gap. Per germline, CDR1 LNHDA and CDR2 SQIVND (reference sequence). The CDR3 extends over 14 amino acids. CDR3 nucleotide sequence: TGTGCCAGTAGTATCTCAGGGGAGTACTACGAGCAGTACTTC. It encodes CASSISGEYYEQYF.

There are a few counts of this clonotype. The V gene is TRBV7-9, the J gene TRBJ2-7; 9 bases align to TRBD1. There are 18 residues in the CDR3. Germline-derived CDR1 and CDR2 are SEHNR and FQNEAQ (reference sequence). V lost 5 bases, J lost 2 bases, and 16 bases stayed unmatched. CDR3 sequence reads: CASSLDRGSYGYPYEQYF. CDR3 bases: TGTGCCAGCAGCCTGGACAGGGGATCCTACGGCTACCCCTACGAGCAGTACTTC.

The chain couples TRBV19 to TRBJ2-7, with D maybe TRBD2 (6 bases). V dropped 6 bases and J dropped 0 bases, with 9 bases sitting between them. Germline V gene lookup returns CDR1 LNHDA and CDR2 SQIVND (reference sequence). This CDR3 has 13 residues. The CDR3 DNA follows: TGTGCCAGTAGGTATAGCGGCTCCTACGAGCAGTACTTC. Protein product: CASRYSGSYEQYF.

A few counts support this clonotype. This chain's CDR3 is CATGGQGSSSYNEQFF. The CDR3 DNA sequence: TGTGCCACCGGAGGGCAGGGGAGTAGCTCCTACAATGAGCAGTTCTTC. V gene TRBV24-1 combines with J gene TRBJ2-1; D may correspond to TRBD1 or TRBD2 (6 bases each). Looked up from germline, CDR1 is KGHDR and CDR2 is SFDVKD. The CDR3 runs to 16 residues. The V end lost 9 bases, the J end lost 0 bases, and 17 bases lay between the germline ends.

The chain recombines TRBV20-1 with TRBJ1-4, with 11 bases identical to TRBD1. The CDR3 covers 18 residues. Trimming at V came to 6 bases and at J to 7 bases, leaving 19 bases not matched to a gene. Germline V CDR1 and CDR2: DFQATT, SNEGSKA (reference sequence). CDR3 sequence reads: CSAIPGQGVEGTFEKLFF. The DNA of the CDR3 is TGCAGTGCCATCCCGGGACAGGGGGTCGAAGGGACCTTTGAAAAACTGTTTTTT.

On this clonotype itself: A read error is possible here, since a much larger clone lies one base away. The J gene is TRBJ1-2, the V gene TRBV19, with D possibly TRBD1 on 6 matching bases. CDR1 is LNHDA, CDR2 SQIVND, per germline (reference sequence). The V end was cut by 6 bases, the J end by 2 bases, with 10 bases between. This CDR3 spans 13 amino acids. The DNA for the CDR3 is TGTGCCAGTAGAACAGGACAGAACTATGGCTACACCTTC. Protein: CASRTGQNYGYTF.

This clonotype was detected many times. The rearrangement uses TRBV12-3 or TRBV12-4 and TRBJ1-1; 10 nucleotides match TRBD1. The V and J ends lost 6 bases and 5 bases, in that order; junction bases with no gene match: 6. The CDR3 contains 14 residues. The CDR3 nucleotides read TGTGCCAGCAGCCCTGGACAGGGGGGGACTGAAGCTTTCTTT. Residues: CASSPGQGGTEAFF.